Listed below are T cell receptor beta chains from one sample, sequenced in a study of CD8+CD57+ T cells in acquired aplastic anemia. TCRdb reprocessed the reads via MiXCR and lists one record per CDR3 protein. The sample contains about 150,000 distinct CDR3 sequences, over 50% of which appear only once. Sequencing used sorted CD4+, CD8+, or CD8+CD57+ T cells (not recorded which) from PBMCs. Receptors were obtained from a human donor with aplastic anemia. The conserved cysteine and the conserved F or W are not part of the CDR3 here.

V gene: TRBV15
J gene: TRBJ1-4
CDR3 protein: ATSRETGLNEKLF

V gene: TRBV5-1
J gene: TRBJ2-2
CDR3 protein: ASSARLAGDSGELF

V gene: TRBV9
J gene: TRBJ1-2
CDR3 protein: ASSVAGSRINGYT

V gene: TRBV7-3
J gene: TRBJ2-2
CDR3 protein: ASAVTGELF

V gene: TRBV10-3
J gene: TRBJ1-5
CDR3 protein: ASRNQPQH

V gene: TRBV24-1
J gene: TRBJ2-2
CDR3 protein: ATSDPTGATGELF

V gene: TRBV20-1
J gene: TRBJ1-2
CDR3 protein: SATATGSGYT

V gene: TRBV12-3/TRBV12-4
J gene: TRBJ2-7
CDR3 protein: ASSRDGYEQY

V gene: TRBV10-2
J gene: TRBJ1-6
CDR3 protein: ASSAGDNGSPLH

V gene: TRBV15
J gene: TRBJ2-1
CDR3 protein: ATSGGTGDLLNEQF

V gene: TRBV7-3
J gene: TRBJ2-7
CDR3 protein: ASSLMPAGEDYEQY

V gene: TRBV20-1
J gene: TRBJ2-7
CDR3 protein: SAGVGYEQY

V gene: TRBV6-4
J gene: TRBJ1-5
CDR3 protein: ASSRTSGGTPSNQPQH

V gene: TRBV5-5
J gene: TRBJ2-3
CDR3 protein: ASSLERGTDTQY

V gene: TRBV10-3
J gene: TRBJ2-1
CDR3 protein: AISEEGDEQF

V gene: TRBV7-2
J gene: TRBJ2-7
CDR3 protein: ASSLAGATGQQY

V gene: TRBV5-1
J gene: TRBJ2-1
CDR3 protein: ASSLETSGGDNEQF

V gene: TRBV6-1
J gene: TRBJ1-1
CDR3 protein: ASSEIRGNTEAS

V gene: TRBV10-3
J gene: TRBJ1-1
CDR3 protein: AISDLAAGTEAF

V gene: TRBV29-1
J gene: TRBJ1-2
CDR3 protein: SAMADSLYGYT

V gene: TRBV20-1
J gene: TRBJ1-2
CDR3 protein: SAMRTTGNYGYT

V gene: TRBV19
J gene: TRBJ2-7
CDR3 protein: ASSPREGYEQY

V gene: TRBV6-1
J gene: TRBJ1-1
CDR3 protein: ASSETDRRGGTEAF

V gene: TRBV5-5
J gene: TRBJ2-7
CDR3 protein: ASSLRGADYEQY

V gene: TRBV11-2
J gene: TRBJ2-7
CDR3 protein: ASSLDIGDGYEQY

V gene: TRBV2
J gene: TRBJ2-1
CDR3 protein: ASSEAPGRGNEQF

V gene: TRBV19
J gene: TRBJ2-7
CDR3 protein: ASSIPWWDVYEQY

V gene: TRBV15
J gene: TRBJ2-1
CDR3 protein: ATSRAVAGNEQF

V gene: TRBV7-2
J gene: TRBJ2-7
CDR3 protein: ASSSSGTPTYEQY

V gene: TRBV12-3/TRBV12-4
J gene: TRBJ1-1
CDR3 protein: ASSWVGPNTEAF

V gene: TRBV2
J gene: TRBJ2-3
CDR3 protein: ASSEALAGGQRDTQY

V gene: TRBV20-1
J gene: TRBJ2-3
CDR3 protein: SARGRAGEHTDTQY

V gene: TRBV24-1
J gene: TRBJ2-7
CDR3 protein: ATSDRTGGAGEQY

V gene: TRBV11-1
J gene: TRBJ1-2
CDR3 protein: ASSLASGTSNYGYT

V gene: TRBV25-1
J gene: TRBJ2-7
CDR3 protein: ACSEQGASSYEQY

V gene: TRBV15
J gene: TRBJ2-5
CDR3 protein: ATSRPGLAGRETQY

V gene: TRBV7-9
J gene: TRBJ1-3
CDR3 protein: ASSSTRGDRDGNTIY

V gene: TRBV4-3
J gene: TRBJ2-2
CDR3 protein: ASRHTTGELF

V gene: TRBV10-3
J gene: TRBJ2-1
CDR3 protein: AIHGTSGNNEQF

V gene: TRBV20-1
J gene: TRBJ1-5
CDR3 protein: SAFLSNSNQPQH

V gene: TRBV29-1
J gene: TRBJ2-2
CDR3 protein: SVGLAGTGELF

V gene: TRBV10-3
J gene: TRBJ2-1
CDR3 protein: AIGLAGGNEQF

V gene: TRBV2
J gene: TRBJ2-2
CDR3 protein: ASSDRLGTGELF

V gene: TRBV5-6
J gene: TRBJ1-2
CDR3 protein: ASKTANYGYT

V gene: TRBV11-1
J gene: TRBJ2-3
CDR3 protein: ASSLVASEGTDTQY

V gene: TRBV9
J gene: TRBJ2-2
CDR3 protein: ASSALPSGELF